This TCR beta chain was found in a study of T-cell memory formation after mild COVID-19. Whole-study context: TCR clusters were mostly donor specific.

The sample holds a few counts of this clonotype. The target antigen is unknown. A single record per CDR3 protein comes from TCRdb applying MiXCR to the 5' RACE reads. The table shows roughly 480,000 distinct CDR3 sequences, with about 23% occurring only once. V was shortened by 5 bases and J by 2 bases, with 10 bases between the two germline ends. Germline CDR1 is SGHTA and CDR2 is FQGNSA. This CDR3 is built from 13 residues. Findings of the study overall: The appearance of some responding clones in pre-infection memory suggested that cross-reactive memory joined. Second-wave clones with a day 37 peak had unconfirmed SARS-CoV-2 specificity. While clones contracting from day 15 to 85 were balanced between CD4 and CD8, later expanders leaned CD4+.

The sequenced sample consisted of PBMCs or a T cell subset sorted from them (not recorded which). This chain connects TRBV7-2 to TRBJ2-7; possibly TRBD2 for D (6 bases). This TCR was recovered from an adult woman who had mild COVID-19 (a few samples of this study predate the infection). Cell type and time point are not known. The CDR3 bases are TGTGCCAGCAGCGATAGGACTACCTACGAGCAGTACTTC. This encodes CASSDRTTYEQYF.